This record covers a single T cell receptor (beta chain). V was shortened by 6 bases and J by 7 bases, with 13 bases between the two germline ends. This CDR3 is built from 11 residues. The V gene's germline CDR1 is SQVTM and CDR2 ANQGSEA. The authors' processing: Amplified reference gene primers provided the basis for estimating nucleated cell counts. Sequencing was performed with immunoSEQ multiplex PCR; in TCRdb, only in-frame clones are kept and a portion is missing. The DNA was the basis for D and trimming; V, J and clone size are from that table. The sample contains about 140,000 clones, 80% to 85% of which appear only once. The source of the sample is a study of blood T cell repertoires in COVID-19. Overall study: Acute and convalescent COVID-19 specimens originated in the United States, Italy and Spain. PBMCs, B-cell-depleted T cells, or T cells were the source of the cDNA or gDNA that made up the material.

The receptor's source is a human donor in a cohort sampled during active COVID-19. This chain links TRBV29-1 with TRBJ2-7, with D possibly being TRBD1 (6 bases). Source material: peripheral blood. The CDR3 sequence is CSVNGGNEQYF. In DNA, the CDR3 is TGCAGCGTCAATGGGGGCAATGAGCAGTACTTC.